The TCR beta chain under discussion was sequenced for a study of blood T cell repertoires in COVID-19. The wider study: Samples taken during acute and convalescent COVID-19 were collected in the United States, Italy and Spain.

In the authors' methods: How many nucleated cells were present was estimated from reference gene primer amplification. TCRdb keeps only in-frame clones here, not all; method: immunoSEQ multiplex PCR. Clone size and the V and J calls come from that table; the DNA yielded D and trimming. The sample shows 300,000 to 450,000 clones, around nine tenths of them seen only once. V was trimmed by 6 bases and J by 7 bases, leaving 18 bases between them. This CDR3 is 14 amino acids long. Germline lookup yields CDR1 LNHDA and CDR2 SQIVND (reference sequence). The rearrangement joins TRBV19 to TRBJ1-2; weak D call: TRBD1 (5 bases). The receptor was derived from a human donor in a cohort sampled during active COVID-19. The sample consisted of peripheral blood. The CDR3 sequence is CASSKPGTLRGYTF. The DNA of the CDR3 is TGTGCCAGTAGCAAACCGGGGACTCTACGTGGCTACACCTTC.